The 27 T cell receptor beta chains in this list originate from one sample, sequenced in a study of Graves' ophthalmopathy and Graves' hyperthyroidism. Using RNA transcripts, the TCR beta CDR3 regions were amplified. HTBI primers served in a first-round RT-PCR, which a second-round multiplex PCR followed. MiXCR, run by TCRdb on the multiplex PCR reads, gives a single entry per CDR3 protein. The sample carries about 240,000 distinct CDR3 sequences, around 50% recorded once. Sequenced material: peripheral blood. These receptors were collected from an adult man with Graves' ophthalmopathy.

The chain has TRBV5-4 and TRBJ2-5; 9 bases agree with TRBD1. The V gene end was trimmed by 2 bases and the J gene end by 6 bases; junction bases not matched to a gene: 8. CDR1 and CDR2 (germline): SGHNT, YYREEE (reference sequence). The CDR3 consists of 15 residues. The CDR3 loop reads CASSFSPGQGQTQYF. The CDR3 nucleotides read TGTGCCAGCAGCTTCTCACCGGGACAGGGACAGACCCAGTACTTC.

V is TRBV27 and J is TRBJ2-7; D perhaps matches TRBD1 (5 bases). The germline V gene has CDR1 MNHEY and CDR2 SMNVEV (reference sequence). The CDR3 is 13 residues long. Trimming pared 6 bases from V and 2 bases from J, leaving 11 bases between. Written as DNA, the CDR3 is TGTGCCAGCAGACAGGACGGAACCTACGAGCAGTACTTC. This sequence encodes CASRQDGTYEQYF.

V gene TRBV10-3 combines with J gene TRBJ2-7; TRBD2 matches 12 bases. Germline CDR1 and CDR2: ENHRY and SYGVKD. This CDR3 spans 16 amino acids. J was trimmed by 6 bases and V by 6 bases; bases with no gene match: 12. The DNA of the CDR3 is TGTGCCATCAGCCTGGGACTAGCGGGCGATTCCGGCGAGCAGTACTTC. It codes for CAISLGLAGDSGEQYF.

This clonotype occurred many times. The gene calls are TRBV29-1 and TRBJ1-4; 7 bases are shared with TRBD1. The V and J ends lost 6 bases and 7 bases, in that order; junction bases with no gene match: 5. Looked up from germline, CDR1 is SQVTM and CDR2 is ANQGSEA. The CDR3 runs 12 residues. CDR3 nucleotide sequence: TGCAGCGTATGGGACAGTGGTGAAAAACTGTTTTTT. It codes for CSVWDSGEKLFF.

The rearrangement links TRBV11-2 to TRBJ1-2, with D hard to call. This CDR3 comprises 14 residues. CDR1 and CDR2 (germline): SGHAT, FQNNGV. V was trimmed by 5 bases and J by 5 bases, leaving 15 bases between them. CDR3 sequence: CASSLDRTEYGYTF. CDR3 nucleotide sequence: TGTGCCAGCAGCCTCGACCGGACGGAGTATGGCTACACCTTC.

The V gene is TRBV7-2, the J gene TRBJ2-5; the match to TRBD2 covers 10 bases. Matching the DNA end better, TRBJ2-1 makes the J call doubtful. Germline V gives CDR1 SGHTA, CDR2 FQGNSA. The CDR3 extends over 15 amino acids. The CDR3 bases are TGTGCCAGCAGTTCCCAGCGGGGGGGAAACAATGAGCAGTTCTTC. It codes for CASSSQRGGNNEQFF.

The chain joins TRBV6-6 to TRBJ1-5; unclear D gene. Germline V lookup: CDR1 MNHNY, CDR2 SVGAGI (reference sequence). Trimming took 7 bases from V and 0 from J, leaving 10 bases between them. The CDR3 spans 14 residues. The CDR3 spells CASIPAASNQPQHF. Here the CDR3 DNA reads TGTGCCAGCATACCCGCAGCTAGCAATCAGCCCCAGCATTTT.

The chain uses TRBV6-5 and TRBJ2-7, with D tentatively TRBD1 (6 bases). CDR3 length: 14 amino acids. CDR1 and CDR2 from the germline V gene are MNHEY and SVGAGI. V gave up 5 bases and J gave up 2 bases, with 13 bases separating them. CDR3 DNA: TGTGCCAGCAGTGAAGTCGGACAGACCTACGAGCAGTACTTC. It encodes CASSEVGQTYEQYF.

Concerning this clonotype: The junction shows a germline mismatch at one end, possibly a read error. The chain uses TRBV10-3 and TRBJ1-2, with D possibly being TRBD1 (5 bases). This CDR3 spans 15 amino acids. CDR1 and CDR2 from the germline V gene are ENHRY and SYGVKD. The CDR3 sequence: CASSDPVGGSDGYTF. The CDR3 DNA reads as TGTGCCAGCAGTGACCCGGTTGGGGGTTCGGATGGCTACACCTTC.

The chain joins TRBV7-3 to TRBJ2-5, with 8 nucleotides matching TRBD1. Germline trimming cut 5 bases from V and 4 bases from J; bases unmatched to any gene: 9. Germline V gene data show CDR1 as SGHTA and CDR2 as FQGTGA. The CDR3 contains 15 residues. The CDR3 region has the DNA TGTGCCAGCAGCCCCTCTGGACAGGGAGGAGAGACCCAGTACTTC. It translates to CASSPSGQGGETQYF.

This clonotype has a handful of counts. V gene TRBV7-3 combines with J gene TRBJ1-1; D might be TRBD1 (6 bases). Germline values: CDR1 SGHTA, CDR2 FQGTGA. Trimming pared 5 bases from V and 1 base from J, leaving 17 bases between. The CDR3 runs to 16 residues. This chain's CDR3 is CASSQGRGAKNTEAFF. CDR3 coding DNA: TGTGCCAGCAGCCAAGGCCGGGGGGCAAAGAACACTGAAGCTTTCTTT.

This clonotype was recorded a few times. This chain connects TRBV6-1 to TRBJ2-7, with D perhaps TRBD1 or TRBD2 (5 bases each). Germline CDR1 is MNHNS and CDR2 is SASEGT. The CDR3 has 15 amino acids. V was shortened by 4 bases and J by 2 bases, with 15 bases between the two germline ends. CDR3 sequence (DNA): TGTGCCAGCAGTGGTTCCGGGGCCAGACCCTACGAGCAGTACTTC. Amino acids: CASSGSGARPYEQYF.

V and J are TRBV11-2 and TRBJ1-1; no clear D. V lost 6 bases to trimming and J lost 1 base, with 9 bases between them. Germline V gives CDR1 SGHAT, CDR2 FQNNGV. The length of the CDR3 is 13 residues. The CDR3, as DNA: TGTGCCAGCAGTCCCCTAAAGAACACTGAAGCTTTCTTT. This gives the protein CASSPLKNTEAFF.

This clonotype turned up a few times. J is TRBJ2-7 and V is TRBV7-9; D is possibly TRBD2 (5 bases). The germline gives CDR1 SEHNR, CDR2 FQNEAQ (reference sequence). This CDR3 comprises 12 residues. V lost 2 bases, J lost 7 bases, and 9 bases lay in between. For the CDR3, the DNA is TGTGCCAGCAGCTTAAGGCAGCGGGAGCAGTACTTC. Amino acids: CASSLRQREQYF.

The chain joins TRBV9 to TRBJ2-7, with 11 bases lining up with TRBD2. CDR1 SGDLS and CDR2 YYNGEE come from the germline V gene. CDR3 length equals 17 residues. The ends lost 3 bases at V and 7 bases at J; junction bases unmatched: 15. CDR3 DNA: TGTGCCAGCAGCGCCCAGCCAGGGACTAGCGGCGCGGGAGAGCAGTACTTC. Amino acids: CASSAQPGTSGAGEQYF.

This clonotype came up a few times. The chain joins TRBV24-1 to TRBJ1-4; 12 nucleotides agree with TRBD1. From germline, CDR1 is KGHDR and CDR2 SFDVKD. The length of the CDR3 is 17 residues. The J segment lost 6 bases and the V segment lost 3 bases, leaving 7 bases of the junction unmatched. The CDR3 loop is CATSDPGTGGEYEKLFF. The CDR3 DNA sequence: TGTGCCACCAGTGATCCCGGGACAGGGGGCGAGTATGAAAAACTGTTTTTT.

This clonotype was recorded many times. The chain is built from TRBV2 and TRBJ1-4; D is unresolved. The germline gives CDR1 SNHLY, CDR2 FYNNEI. Trimming stripped 6 bases from V and 6 bases from J, with 5 bases between. The CDR3 runs to 11 residues. CDR3 region: CASRRDEKLFF. For the CDR3, the DNA is TGTGCCAGCAGGAGAGATGAAAAACTGTTTTTT. Filled out from reference TRBV2 and TRBJ1-4, the complete variable domain reads EPEVTQTPSHQVTQMGQEVILRCVPISNHLYFYWYRQILGQKVEFLVSFYNNEISEKSEIFDDQFSVERPDGSNFTLKIRSTKLEDSAMYFCASRRDEKLFFGSGTQLSVL.

This clonotype turned up a few times. The chain is built from TRBV19 and TRBJ2-2; D is perhaps TRBD1 (5 bases). The CDR3 is 15 residues long. The V gene lost 6 bases and the J gene lost 0 bases, with 11 bases spanning the gap. Germline CDR1 reads LNHDA; CDR2 reads SQIVND (reference sequence). The CDR3 bases are TGTGCCAGTAGCCGTGGACAAGCGAACACCGGGGAGCTGTTTTTT. Its translation: CASSRGQANTGELFF. Full variable domain (missing parts from reference TRBV19 and TRBJ2-2): DGGITQSPKYLFRKEGQNVTLSCEQNLNHDAMYWYRQDPGQGLRLIYYSQIVNDFQKGDIAEGYSVSREKKESFPLTVTSAQKNPTAFYLCASSRGQANTGELFFGEGSRLTVL.

This sequence joins TRBV5-1 and TRBJ2-5; TRBD2 aligns across 10 bases. V dropped 0 bases and J dropped 3; count of bases not matched to a gene: 2. This CDR3 region has 15 residues. CDR1 and CDR2 from the germline V gene are SGHRS and YFSETQ. The CDR3 DNA reads TGCGCCAGCAGCTTGGTAGCGGGAGGAGAAGAGACCCAGTACTTC. Translated, it gives CASSLVAGGEETQYF. Full variable domain (missing parts from reference TRBV5-1 and TRBJ2-5): KAGVTQTPRYLIKTRGQQVTLSCSPISGHRSVSWYQQTPGQGLQFLFEYFSETQRNKGNFPGRFSGRQFSNSRSEMNVSTLELGDSALYLCASSLVAGGEETQYFGPGTRLLVL.

This chain uses TRBV24-1 with TRBJ2-5, with TRBD2 matching over 7 bases. V lost 11 bases and J lost 1; bases outside the gene matches: 9. CDR1 and CDR2 (germline): KGHDR, SFDVKD. This CDR3 is 14 amino acids long. CDR3 sequence (DNA): TGTGCCAGCTGGGGAGCGGGGATCCAAGAGACCCAGTACTTC. Its translation is CASWGAGIQETQYF.

This clonotype occurred once. A clone one base away is much larger, so this may be a read error. V gene TRBV7-6 combines with J gene TRBJ2-7; a possible D gene is TRBD1 (6 bases). This CDR3 region has 14 residues. Germline CDR1 and CDR2: SGHVS and FNYEAQ. The CDR3 DNA reads TGTGCCGGCAGCTTAGGGGCAGGGGACCACGAGCAGTACTTC. It is translated as CAGSLGAGDHEQYF.

V is TRBV7-9 and J is TRBJ1-1; D might be TRBD1 (6 bases). Per the germline V gene, CDR1 is SEHNR and CDR2 is FQNEAQ (reference sequence). The CDR3 is 14 amino acids. The V gene lost 6 bases and the J gene lost 1 base, with 12 bases spanning the gap. CDR3 protein: CASRVGGENTEAFF. In DNA, the CDR3 is TGTGCCAGCAGAGTAGGGGGAGAGAACACTGAAGCTTTCTTT.

This clonotype was recorded many times. The chain has TRBV10-3 and TRBJ2-7; tentative D call: TRBD2 (6 bases). This CDR3 has 15 amino acids. Germline assignment: CDR1 ENHRY and CDR2 SYGVKD. V was pared by 0 bases and J by 2 bases, with 11 bases between. CDR3 sequence: CAISESSLATYEQYF. The CDR3 bases are TGTGCCATCAGTGAGTCGAGTCTAGCGACCTACGAGCAGTACTTC.

This clonotype has more than one count but fewer than ten. The chain recombines TRBV29-1 with TRBJ1-1; D not certain. Trimming cost V 2 bases and J 5 bases, with 9 bases left between them. Germline CDR1 and CDR2: SQVTM and ANQGSEA. This CDR3 region has 12 residues. The chain's CDR3 is CSVERHGTEAFF. The CDR3 DNA is TGCAGCGTTGAACGACATGGGACTGAAGCTTTCTTT.

This chain links TRBV9 with TRBJ1-6; D perhaps matches TRBD1 (6 bases). Looked up from germline, CDR1 is SGDLS and CDR2 is YYNGEE. V was clipped by 5 bases and J by 0 bases, with 15 bases between them. The CDR3 sequence is 17 residues long. The CDR3 spells CASSPPGVGSYNSPLHF. The CDR3 DNA sequence: TGTGCCAGCAGTCCTCCAGGGGTTGGCTCCTATAATTCACCCCTCCACTTT.

The rearrangement uses TRBV24-1 and TRBJ1-5; 8 bases line up with TRBD1. The CDR3 sequence is 15 residues long. CDR1 KGHDR and CDR2 SFDVKD come from the germline V gene. Trimming took 4 bases from V and 3 from J; bases not matched to a gene: 4. The CDR3, as DNA: TGTGCCACCAGTGAACCGACAGGGGACAATCAGCCCCAGCATTTT. Encoded protein: CATSEPTGDNQPQHF.

There are many counts of this clonotype. The chain combines TRBV10-3 with TRBJ1-1, with D perhaps TRBD1 (6 bases). Between the trimmed V and J ends, which lost 11 bases and 10 bases, there was a span of 20 bases. This CDR3 comprises 12 residues. Germline V gives CDR1 ENHRY, CDR2 SYGVKD. CDR3 bases: TGTGCCGCTGGAGCAGGGGCTGAGGGAGCTTTCTTT. It encodes CAAGAGAEGAFF.